This T cell receptor beta chain emerged from a study of blood T cells in healthy people across ages. Germline values: CDR1 LNHNV, CDR2 YYDKDF (reference sequence). This CDR3 has 22 residues. In each sample, at least 7 million PBMCs were isolated. Per individual sample, total RNA of at least 6 micrograms was extracted. The authors ran a second PCR of 7 to 11 cycles using a sample-barcoded 5' primer and a J-beta primer mix. Each cDNA molecule received a tag from a template-switch adaptor that had 12 random nucleotides. TCRdb recomputed calls from the 5' RACE reads with MiXCR, one row per CDR3 protein. This sample has over 600,000 distinct CDR3 sequences, with around 20% found just once.

This TCR was sampled from a man between 65 and 79 years old in good health. Sequences were obtained from blood. The chain joins TRBV15 to TRBJ2-5; TRBD2 aligns across 15 bases. The tail of the sequence fits TRBJ2-7 better, so the J call may be wrong. CDR3 DNA: TGTGCCACCAGCAGAGATCTTTGGACTAGCGGGAGGGCCGGGGAAAATACTTACGAGCAGTACTTC. As protein: CATSRDLWTSGRAGENTYEQYF.